Each of the 28 T cell receptor beta chains below was sequenced from the same sample in a study of blood T cells in healthy people across ages. A J-beta primer mix and a sample-barcoded 5' primer were used in a second PCR of roughly 6 to 12 cycles. TCRdb itself ran the 5' RACE reads through MiXCR, one entry per CDR3 protein. The data contain about 1,600,000 distinct CDR3 sequences, 40% to 50% of them seen just once; the ten biggest clones take up approximately 7.9%. The specimen sequenced was blood. The receptors were sampled from a woman under 30 in good health.

The chain has TRBV7-9 and TRBJ2-1; TRBD2 matches at 14 bases. The CDR3 has 17 residues. Germline loops: CDR1 SEHNR, CDR2 FQNEAQ (reference sequence). V lost 1 base, J lost 10 bases, and 9 bases stayed unmatched. The CDR3 protein is CASSLGQGLAGVREQFF. CDR3 in DNA: TGTGCCAGCAGCTTAGGACAGGGACTAGCGGGAGTCAGGGAGCAGTTCTTC.

V and J are TRBV5-1 and TRBJ2-3; no firm D call. Deletions cut 4 bases from V and 4 bases from J, with 7 bases between. The CDR3 covers 12 residues. CDR1 SGHRS and CDR2 YFSETQ come from the germline V gene. CDR3 sequence: CASSRDADTQYF. The CDR3 DNA reads TGCGCCAGCAGCAGGGATGCAGATACGCAGTATTTT. The entire variable domain, with the rest obtained from reference TRBV5-1 and TRBJ2-3, is as follows: KAGVTQTPRYLIKTRGQQVTLSCSPISGHRSVSWYQQTPGQGLQFLFEYFSETQRNKGNFPGRFSGRQFSNSRSEMNVSTLELGDSALYLCASSRDADTQYFGPGTRLTVL.

This chain links TRBV5-1 with TRBJ2-3; 8 positions agree with TRBD2. The germline V gene has CDR1 SGHRS and CDR2 YFSETQ. This CDR3 has 15 residues. V gave up 0 bases and J gave up 4 bases; unmatched junction bases: 4. CDR3 sequence: CASSLAIAGSDTQYF. In nucleotides, the CDR3 is TGCGCCAGCAGCTTGGCGATAGCGGGGTCAGATACGCAGTATTTT. The full variable domain, with the rest looked up from reference TRBV5-1 and TRBJ2-3, is KAGVTQTPRYLIKTRGQQVTLSCSPISGHRSVSWYQQTPGQGLQFLFEYFSETQRNKGNFPGRFSGRQFSNSRSEMNVSTLELGDSALYLCASSLAIAGSDTQYFGPGTRLTVL.

The chain recombines TRBV6-2 or TRBV6-3 with TRBJ2-7; D tentatively fits TRBD1 or TRBD2 (5 bases each). The length of the CDR3 is 14 residues. V was shortened by 2 bases and J by 3 bases, with 11 bases between the two germline ends. The germline CDR1 and CDR2 sequences are MNHEY and SVGEGT. The CDR3 nucleotides read TGTGCCAGCAGTTACGGGACGGAAATCTACGAGCAGTACTTC. It yields the protein CASSYGTEIYEQYF.

This clonotype was counted between two and nine times. The chain joins TRBV6-2 or TRBV6-3 to TRBJ1-6, with no clear D. The germline V gene encodes CDR1 MNHEY and CDR2 SVGEGT. The V gene lost 5 bases and the J gene lost 8 bases, with 10 bases spanning the gap. The CDR3 sequence is 13 residues long. The CDR3 spells CASSGRRDSPLHF. For the CDR3, the DNA is TGTGCCAGCAGTGGACGGAGAGATTCACCCCTCCACTTT.

The chain has TRBV29-1 and TRBJ2-4, with D possibly being TRBD1 or TRBD2 (5 bases each). Matching the DNA end better, TRBJ2-7 makes the J call doubtful. This CDR3 has 13 amino acids. In germline, CDR1 is SQVTM, CDR2 ANQGSEA. CDR3 region: CSVVGTSLDEQYF. The CDR3 DNA follows: TGCAGCGTCGTCGGGACCTCCTTAGACGAGCAGTACTTC.

The chain employs TRBV4-1 and TRBJ2-1; 8 positions agree with TRBD2. J lost 6 bases, V lost 2 bases, and 6 bases had no gene match. CDR1 and CDR2 (germline): MGHRA, YSYEKL. The CDR3 is 15 amino acids. CDR3 bases: TGCGCCAGCAGCCAAATGCGGGGGGTGGGCAATGAGCAGTTCTTC. This codes for CASSQMRGVGNEQFF.

The chain combines TRBV18 with TRBJ1-1, with D unresolved. Trimming stripped 2 bases from V and 2 bases from J, with 12 bases between. This CDR3 comprises 15 residues. Looked up from germline, CDR1 is KGHSH and CDR2 is LQKENI. For the CDR3, the DNA is TGTGCCAGCTCACCAGATTTATACACCAACACTGAAGCTTTCTTT. Its translation: CASSPDLYTNTEAFF.

This clonotype was observed a few times. The chain joins TRBV20-1 to TRBJ2-5; 7 bases align to TRBD1. The DNA end is a closer match to TRBJ2-7, so the J assignment may be wrong. The germline CDR1 and CDR2 sequences are DFQATT and SNEGSKA (reference sequence). There are 15 residues in the CDR3. Written as DNA, the CDR3 is TGCAGTGCTACATCACCGCCGGGACAGTACTACGAGCAGTACTTC. Encoded protein: CSATSPPGQYYEQYF.

V usage is TRBV11-1 and J usage is TRBJ2-2; D is unclear. V was trimmed by 0 bases and J by 1 base, leaving 6 bases between them. The germline gives CDR1 SGHAT, CDR2 FQDESV (reference sequence). The CDR3 covers 15 residues. The CDR3 DNA follows: TGTGCCAGCAGCTTAGCACCCCGGAACACCGGGGAGCTGTTTTTT. It codes for CASSLAPRNTGELFF.

This clonotype was counted only a few times. The rearrangement joins TRBV12-3 or TRBV12-4 to TRBJ1-2; a weak D match, TRBD1 (6 bases). V dropped 3 bases and J dropped 7 bases, with 12 bases sitting between them. This CDR3 is built from 13 residues. The CDR3 is CASSLWGARGYTF. CDR3 nucleotides: TGTGCCAGCAGTTTGTGGGGGGCGCGTGGCTACACCTTC.

The rearrangement links TRBV7-9 to TRBJ2-3; D might be TRBD2 (6 bases). The CDR3 spans 17 residues. V lost 1 base and J lost 2, with 16 bases in between. Germline V lookup: CDR1 SEHNR, CDR2 FQNEAQ (reference sequence). CDR3: CASSLGRNAGLTDTQYF. The CDR3 DNA follows: TGTGCCAGCAGCTTAGGGCGTAACGCGGGACTCACAGATACGCAGTATTTT.

The rearrangement joins TRBV9 to TRBJ1-2; D is uncertain. CDR1 and CDR2 from the germline V gene are SGDLS and YYNGEE. Trimming cost V 3 bases and J 8 bases, with 11 bases left between them. The CDR3 length is 12 residues. Written as DNA, the CDR3 is TGTGCCAGCAGCGAGAGGGAGGCGGGCTACACCTTC. Translating it yields CASSEREAGYTF.

The chain is built from TRBV2 and TRBJ2-1, with TRBD2 as a possible D gene (6 bases). CDR1 is SNHLY, CDR2 FYNNEI, per germline. The CDR3 length is 15 residues. Trimming removed 5 bases at V and 9 bases at J, with 20 bases between. CDR3 sequence: CASSLAPGYDSEQFF. CDR3 bases: TGTGCCAGCAGTCTAGCGCCCGGGTATGATTCTGAGCAGTTCTTC. Combining the CDR3 with reference TRBV2 and TRBJ2-1 gives the whole variable domain EPEVTQTPSHQVTQMGQEVILRCVPISNHLYFYWYRQILGQKVEFLVSFYNNEISEKSEIFDDQFSVERPDGSNFTLKIRSTKLEDSAMYFCASSLAPGYDSEQFFGPGTRLTVL.

The genes are TRBV7-2 and TRBJ2-1; perhaps TRBD2 as D (5 bases). V gave up 2 bases and J gave up 10 bases, with 9 bases separating them. The CDR3 is made up of 12 amino acids. Germline V CDR1 and CDR2: SGHTA, FQGNSA. The CDR3 loop is CASSLYPGEQFF. CDR3 coding DNA: TGTGCCAGCAGCTTATACCCGGGAGAGCAGTTCTTC.

The V gene is TRBV20-1, the J gene TRBJ1-2; D not resolved. CDR1 DFQATT and CDR2 SNEGSKA come from the germline V gene (reference sequence). V dropped 0 bases and J dropped 3 bases, with 11 bases sitting between them. This CDR3 comprises 14 residues. The CDR3 region is CSARDPTRDYGYTF. The CDR3 nucleotides are TGCAGTGCTAGAGACCCGACAAGGGACTATGGCTACACCTTC.

This clonotype was seen only a few times. V gene TRBV10-3 combines with J gene TRBJ2-5; 7 positions match TRBD1. The end of the DNA fits TRBJ2-7 better, so the J call may be wrong. The CDR3 runs to 15 residues. The germline V gene has CDR1 ENHRY and CDR2 SYGVKD. CDR3 region: CASTPKGASTYEQYF. The CDR3 nucleotides are TGTGCCAGCACCCCGAAGGGGGCTTCAACCTACGAGCAGTACTTC.

The V and J genes are TRBV12-3 or TRBV12-4 and TRBJ2-3, with TRBD1 as a possible D gene (6 bases). V was trimmed by 5 bases and J by 4 bases, leaving 13 bases between them. CDR3 length: 14 amino acids. This CDR3 is CASSVRGRADTQYF. CDR3 in DNA: TGTGCCAGCAGTGTGAGGGGGAGAGCAGATACGCAGTATTTT.

The rearrangement joins TRBV4-1 to TRBJ1-1; D remains ambiguous. Germline loops: CDR1 MGHRA, CDR2 YSYEKL. Trimming took off 1 base at V and 0 bases at J, with 15 bases between the two ends. CDR3 length: 17 residues. The CDR3 DNA follows: TGCGCCAGCAGCCAAGGACCCGCCCGGGGATTGAACACTGAAGCTTTCTTT. Residues: CASSQGPARGLNTEAFF.

The chain uses TRBV4-1 and TRBJ2-5; weak D call: TRBD2 (5 bases). The CDR3 runs to 15 residues. Per the germline V gene, CDR1 is MGHRA and CDR2 is YSYEKL. With 5 bases removed from V and 11 bases from J, the gap between germline ends came to 24 bases. CDR3 nucleotides: TGCGCCAGCAGCAATCGGGAACACGAATCCGATGAGCAGTACTTC. Residues: CASSNREHESDEQYF.

This chain links TRBV2 with TRBJ2-2; tentatively, D is TRBD1 (5 bases). Germline values: CDR1 SNHLY, CDR2 FYNNEI. This CDR3 is built from 13 residues. The CDR3, as DNA: TGTGCAAAAAAACAGGAGAACACCGGGGAGCTGTTTTTT. Encoded protein: CAKKQENTGELFF.

The chain couples TRBV20-1 to TRBJ1-1; 10 bases line up with TRBD1. The CDR3 loop spans 15 amino acids. CDR1 is DFQATT, CDR2 SNEGSKA, per germline (reference sequence). J gave up 0 bases and V 3 bases, and 4 bases lay outside the gene matches. The CDR3 nucleotides read TGCAGTGCTAGGGCGGGACAGGGGTTGAACACTGAAGCTTTCTTT. The encoded protein is CSARAGQGLNTEAFF.

This clonotype was seen only a few times. The J gene is TRBJ2-1, the V gene TRBV9; 8 nucleotides align to TRBD1. The CDR3 has 15 amino acids. Trimming cost V 0 bases and J 7 bases; bases outside gene matches: 6. Germline V gives CDR1 SGDLS, CDR2 YYNGEE. The CDR3, as DNA: TGTGCCAGCAGCGTAGGAGTCAGGGGGCAAAATGAGCAGTTCTTC. Translating it yields CASSVGVRGQNEQFF.

The CDR3 DNA is TGTGCCAGCAGTTCAAGCGGGAGGGGAAGCAATGAGCAGTACTTC. It specifies CASSSSGRGSNEQYF. The chain links TRBV7-6 to TRBJ2-5; 10 bases align to TRBD2. V lost 6 bases, J lost 11 bases, and 15 bases stayed unmatched. Per the germline V gene, CDR1 is SGHVS and CDR2 is FNYEAQ. The length of the CDR3 is 15 residues.

This clonotype occurred once. This chain connects TRBV20-1 to TRBJ2-5, with a tentative D call TRBD2 (6 bases). CDR3 size: 12 residues. Germline V gene lookup returns CDR1 DFQATT and CDR2 SNEGSKA (reference sequence). The CDR3 DNA is TGCAGGGCCAGACTAGTCCAAGAGACCCAGTACTTC. Translation gives CRARLVQETQYF.

With respect to this clonotype: The junction and the germline gene differ at one end; a read error may be behind it. This chain uses TRBV7-9 with TRBJ1-6, with TRBD1 matching 7 bases. Germline V gene sequence: CDR1 SEHNR, CDR2 FQNEAQ (reference sequence). The CDR3 contains 14 residues. CDR3 in amino acids: CAFNAGGKDSPPHF. The CDR3 DNA is TGTGCCTTCAACGCAGGGGGTAAAGATTCACCCCCCCACTTT. The full variable domain, rest sourced from reference TRBV7-9 and TRBJ1-6, is DTGVSQNPRHKITKRGQNVTFRCDPISEHNRLYWYRQTLGQGPEFLTYFQNEAQLEKSRLLSDRFSAERPKGSFSTLEIQRTEQGDSAMYLCAFNAGGKDSPPHFGNGTRLTVT.

This clonotype was observed a handful of times. The CDR3 here is CASSLGQGGVKGYTF. In nucleotides, the CDR3 is TGTGCCAGCAGCTTAGGACAGGGGGGGGTAAAAGGCTACACCTTC. The chain couples TRBV7-8 to TRBJ1-2; TRBD1 matches 9 bases. With V trimmed by 1 base and J by 8 bases, 8 bases remained unmatched. The CDR3 covers 15 residues. The germline gives CDR1 SGHVS, CDR2 FQNEAQ.

The V and J genes are TRBV20-1 and TRBJ1-6; D unresolved. With 1 base removed from V and 0 bases from J, the gap between germline ends came to 10 bases. Per germline, CDR1 DFQATT and CDR2 SNEGSKA (reference sequence). The CDR3 spans 16 residues. CDR3 sequence: CSARVERSSYNSPLHF. The CDR3 nucleotides are TGCAGTGCTAGAGTGGAGAGGAGCTCCTATAATTCACCCCTCCACTTT.